Presented here are 15 T cell receptor beta chains from one specimen sequenced in a study of blood T cell repertoires in COVID-19. Assay used: immunoSEQ multiplex PCR; TCRdb lists only in-frame clones, some missing. The sample includes around 290,000 clones, 88% seen only once; the top ten take approximately 2%. Sequencing used PBMCs or T cells enriched from blood (not recorded which). All receptors come from a woman aged 55-69 years in a cohort exposed to, infected with or recovered from COVID-19 (not recorded which).

The rearrangement joins TRBV6-2 or TRBV6-3 to TRBJ2-1; 9 bases are a match to TRBD2. The CDR3 is made up of 16 amino acids. Germline values: CDR1 MNHEY, CDR2 SVGEGT. V trimming: 5 bases; J trimming: 5 bases; junction bases outside the gene matches: 10. CDR3 region: CASSNTRAGGDNEQFF. The CDR3 DNA follows: TGTGCCAGCAGTAACACTCGAGCGGGAGGAGACAATGAGCAGTTCTTC.

The V and J genes are TRBV4-3 and TRBJ2-5; 9 nucleotides match TRBD1. V was pared by 3 bases and J by 4 bases, with 6 bases of the junction left unmatched. CDR1 is LGHNA, CDR2 YSLEER, per germline. The CDR3 totals 15 residues. CDR3 region: CASSQRTGVGETQYF. Here the CDR3 DNA reads TGCGCCAGCAGCCAGAGGACAGGGGTAGGAGAGACCCAGTACTTC.

V gene TRBV29-1 combines with J gene TRBJ2-2, with unresolved D. The CDR3 is made up of 16 amino acids. The germline gives CDR1 SQVTM, CDR2 ANQGSEA. The V end was cut by 0 bases, the J end by 1 base, with 12 bases between. Here the CDR3 reads CSVEDTTEKNTGELFF. The CDR3 coding sequence is TGCAGCGTTGAAGATACAACAGAGAAGAACACCGGGGAGCTGTTTTTT.

The chain is built from TRBV6-2 or TRBV6-3 and TRBJ2-7, with TRBD2 matching over 9 bases. This CDR3 is 14 amino acids long. The germline V gene has CDR1 MNHEY and CDR2 SVGEGT. J gave up 4 bases and V 2 bases, and 3 bases lay outside the gene matches. The CDR3, as DNA: TGTGCCAGCAGTTACGGTCTAGCGGGGTACGAGCAGTACTTC. Encoded protein: CASSYGLAGYEQYF.

The chain has TRBV5-4 and TRBJ2-7; TRBD1 matches at 7 bases. CDR1 is SGHNT and CDR2 is YYREEE in the germline V gene (reference sequence). Unmatched junction bases numbered 8, after V lost 0 bases and J lost 5 bases. This CDR3 spans 15 amino acids. CDR3 bases: TGTGCCAGCAGCTTGGGCAACAGGGGATGGGACGAGCAGTACTTC. Its protein product is CASSLGNRGWDEQYF.

The CDR3 region is CASSIGTGRNYGYTF. The CDR3 DNA is TGTGCCAGTAGTATAGGGACAGGGAGAAACTATGGCTACACCTTC. V and J are TRBV19 and TRBJ1-2; the match to TRBD1 covers 8 bases. Germline values: CDR1 LNHDA, CDR2 SQIVND (reference sequence). Trimming cost V 1 base and J 2 bases; bases outside gene matches: 3. CDR3 length: 15 residues. The full variable domain, its missing parts supplied by reference TRBV19 and TRBJ1-2, is DGGITQSPKYLFRKEGQNVTLSCEQNLNHDAMYWYRQDPGQGLRLIYYSQIVNDFQKGDIAEGYSVSREKKESFPLTVTSAQKNPTAFYLCASSIGTGRNYGYTFGSGTRLTVV.

CDR3 DNA sequence: TGTGCCAGCAGCGCCCCCAGGGGACAGGGGGCGCCTGAGCAGTTCTTC. As protein: CASSAPRGQGAPEQFF. The rearrangement uses TRBV9 and TRBJ2-1, with TRBD1 identical over 12 bases. J was trimmed by 9 bases and V by 3 bases; bases with no gene match: 10. The CDR3 sequence is 16 residues long. The germline V gene encodes CDR1 SGDLS and CDR2 YYNGEE.

The genes are TRBV9 and TRBJ2-4; 11 bases map to TRBD1. CDR1 SGDLS and CDR2 YYNGEE come from the germline V gene. Losses at the gene ends were 3 bases for V and 5 bases for J; bases not matched to a gene: 4. CDR3 size: 15 residues. The DNA of the CDR3 is TGTGCCAGCAGCGCTACGGACAGGGGGCAAAACATTCAGTACTTC. As protein: CASSATDRGQNIQYF. Together with reference TRBV9 and TRBJ2-4, the CDR3 gives the full variable domain: DSGVTQTPKHLITATGQRVTLRCSPRSGDLSVYWYQQSLDQGLQFLIQYYNGEERAKGNILERFSAQQFPDLHSELNLSSLELGDSALYFCASSATDRGQNIQYFGAGTRLSVL.

This rearrangement joins TRBV2 to TRBJ2-7; TRBD2 might be the D (5 bases). The CDR3 extends over 15 amino acids. Germline V gives CDR1 SNHLY, CDR2 FYNNEI. V lost 2 bases, J lost 0 bases, and 11 bases lay in between. The CDR3 region has the DNA TGTGCCAGCAGTGAACGGGCGGGTCTCTCCTACGAGCAGTACTTC. As protein: CASSERAGLSYEQYF.

The chain joins TRBV5-4 to TRBJ2-5, with unresolved D. The V gene lost 1 base and the J gene lost 3 bases, with 4 bases spanning the gap. This CDR3 contains 12 residues. The germline V gene has CDR1 SGHNT and CDR2 YYREEE (reference sequence). CDR3 DNA sequence: TGTGCCAGCAGCTTGCCCAAAGAGACCCAGTACTTC. Amino acids: CASSLPKETQYF.

This chain links TRBV18 with TRBJ1-1, with 9 bases that match TRBD1. The V and J ends lost 6 bases and 7 bases, in that order; junction bases with no gene match: 0. The germline gives CDR1 KGHSH, CDR2 LQKENI. CDR3 length: 11 residues. CDR3 region: CASSTGGEAFF. CDR3 DNA: TGTGCCAGCTCGACAGGGGGTGAAGCTTTCTTT.

The rearrangement joins TRBV5-1 to TRBJ2-7; 7 bases are a match to TRBD2. Trimming cost V 4 bases and J 2 bases; bases outside gene matches: 9. The CDR3 is 15 residues long. Germline V gene data show CDR1 as SGHRS and CDR2 as YFSETQ. CDR3 amino acids: CASSPRPGLTYEQYF. CDR3 nucleotide sequence: TGCGCCAGCAGCCCACGCCCGGGACTAACCTACGAGCAGTACTTC.

This clone has just a few counts. The rearrangement links TRBV5-4 to TRBJ1-6; a possible D gene is TRBD1 (5 bases). V shed 0 bases and J shed 7 bases, with 14 bases lying between them. CDR3 length: 16 residues. Germline lookup yields CDR1 SGHNT and CDR2 YYREEE (reference sequence). The CDR3 DNA sequence: TGTGCCAGCAGCTTGGGGGTAGGGGAAGGCAATTCACCCCTCCACTTT. It specifies CASSLGVGEGNSPLHF.

The genes are TRBV19 and TRBJ2-7; 9 nucleotides agree with TRBD1. The CDR3 length is 14 residues. Per the germline V gene, CDR1 is LNHDA and CDR2 is SQIVND (reference sequence). J was trimmed by 4 bases and V by 9 bases; bases with no gene match: 10. Written as DNA, the CDR3 is TGTGCCAGCTCCGACCCGGGACAGGGTTACGAGCAGTACTTC. It is translated as CASSDPGQGYEQYF.

The chain recombines TRBV7-9 with TRBJ2-7; 7 nucleotides align to TRBD2. CDR3 size: 13 residues. The junction had 9 bases not matched to a gene; V was cut back by 0 bases and J by 13 bases. Per the germline V gene, CDR1 is SEHNR and CDR2 is FQNEAQ (reference sequence). The CDR3 coding sequence is TGTGCCAGCAGCTTAGCGCCGAGACTAGCATTCTACTTC. Protein sequence: CASSLAPRLAFYF.